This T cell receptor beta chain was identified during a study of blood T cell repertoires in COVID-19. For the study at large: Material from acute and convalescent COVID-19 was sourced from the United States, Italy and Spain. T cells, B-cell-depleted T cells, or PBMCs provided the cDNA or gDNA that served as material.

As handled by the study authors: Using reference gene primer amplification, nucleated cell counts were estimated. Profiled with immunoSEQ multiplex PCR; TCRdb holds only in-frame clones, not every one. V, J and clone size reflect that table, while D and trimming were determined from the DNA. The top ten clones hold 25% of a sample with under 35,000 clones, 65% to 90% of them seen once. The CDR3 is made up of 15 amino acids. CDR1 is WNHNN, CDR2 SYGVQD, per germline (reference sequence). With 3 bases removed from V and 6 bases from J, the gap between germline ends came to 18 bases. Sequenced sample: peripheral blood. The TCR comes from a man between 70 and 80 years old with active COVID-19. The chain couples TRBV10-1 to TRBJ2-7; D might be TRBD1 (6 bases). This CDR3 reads CASSEKGQGQREQYF. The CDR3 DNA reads TGCGCCAGCAGTGAAAAGGGGCAGGGACAACGCGAGCAGTACTTC.